Each of the 7 T cell receptor beta chains below was sequenced from the same sample in a study of pediatric ulcerative colitis. Some clones are missing from TCRdb's copy, which holds only in-frame ones; the method was immunoSEQ multiplex PCR. This sample has 55,000 to 75,000 clones, with approximately 87% found just once. The sequenced sample was blood. These TCRs come from a boy younger than 18 with severe ulcerative colitis.

V usage is TRBV9 and J usage is TRBJ2-2; D gene uncertain. The CDR3 consists of 14 residues. Germline lookup yields CDR1 SGDLS and CDR2 YYNGEE. The V and J ends lost 0 bases and 2 bases respectively, with 5 bases between them. In DNA, the CDR3 is TGTGCCAGCAGCGTAGCTCGCAACACCGGGGAGCTGTTTTTT. It codes for CASSVARNTGELFF.

This clone has just one count. The chain uses TRBV6-1 and TRBJ2-5; D ambiguous. There are 15 residues in the CDR3. V was shortened by 0 bases and J by 0 bases, with 8 bases between the two germline ends. Germline loops: CDR1 MNHNS, CDR2 SASEGT. The CDR3 spells CASSEAPSDQETQYF. The CDR3 DNA reads as TGTGCCAGCAGTGAAGCGCCCTCGGACCAAGAGACCCAGTACTTC.

The chain is built from TRBV4-2 and TRBJ2-3; D is undetermined. The CDR3 is made up of 15 amino acids. The germline V gene has CDR1 LGHNA and CDR2 YNFKEQ. The V gene lost 1 base and the J gene lost 0 bases, with 8 bases spanning the gap. The CDR3 region is CASSQVLTSTDTQYF. The CDR3 region has the DNA TGTGCCAGCAGCCAAGTGCTCACTAGCACAGATACGCAGTATTTT.

The J gene is TRBJ1-3, the V gene TRBV5-6; D remains unclear. The CDR3 extends over 14 amino acids. The germline gives CDR1 SGHDT, CDR2 YYEEEE. V shed 1 base and J shed 4 bases, with 9 bases lying between them. The CDR3 coding sequence is TGTGCCAGCAGCTTGAGTACGTGGGGAAACACCATATATTTT. It codes for CASSLSTWGNTIYF.

This rearrangement joins TRBV6-1 to TRBJ2-3; the match to TRBD2 covers 9 bases. CDR1 is MNHNS and CDR2 is SASEGT in the germline V gene. V shed 6 bases, J shed 6 bases, and the junction held 4 bases outside the gene matches. This CDR3 comprises 13 residues. The CDR3 DNA reads TGTGCCAGCAGGGGTAGCGGGAGTGATACGCAGTATTTT. Encoded protein: CASRGSGSDTQYF.

The gene calls are TRBV6-5 and TRBJ1-2; TRBD1 is a possible D gene (5 bases). Per the germline V gene, CDR1 is MNHEY and CDR2 is SVGAGI. The CDR3 totals 12 residues. V was cut by 5 bases and J by 5 bases, with 9 bases left in between. In DNA form, the CDR3 reads TGTGCCAGCAGTAAATCAGGGTATGGCTACACCTTC. The encoded protein is CASSKSGYGYTF.

J is TRBJ2-4 and V is TRBV5-1; 8 positions agree with TRBD1. Unmatched junction bases numbered 8, after V lost 4 bases and J lost 5 bases. Germline V gene sequence: CDR1 SGHRS, CDR2 YFSETQ. CDR3 length: 15 amino acids. The CDR3 loop reads CASSISGGGQNIQYF. The DNA for the CDR3 is TGCGCCAGCAGCATTTCAGGGGGCGGTCAAAACATTCAGTACTTC.